This is a list of T cell receptor beta chains from one sample in a study of PD-L1 blockade in urothelial cancer. The repertoire was sequenced with immunoSEQ multiplex PCR; TCRdb's copy has only in-frame clones and lacks some. This table has 35,000 to 45,000 clones, roughly 80% appearing once. Source: PBMCs, taken around atezolizumab (anti-PD-L1) treatment. These receptors originate from a man aged 65-85 years with urothelial cancer. Both conserved end residues are part of each CDR3. Fields, in order: D gene, clone size, J gene, V gene, CDR3 protein, CDR3 DNA. D genes are given only for firm matches. Not every row has a clone size; where given, it reads once, few, many or a size class.

D gene: TRBD2; clone size: -; J gene: TRBJ2-7; V gene: TRBV4-2; CDR3 protein: CASSLRTSGVSYEQYF; CDR3 DNA: TGTGCCAGCAGCCTGAGGACTAGCGGTGTTTCCTACGAGCAGTACTTC
D gene: -; clone size: few; J gene: TRBJ1-2; V gene: TRBV5-4; CDR3 protein: CASSLARRGSYGYTF; CDR3 DNA: TGTGCCAGCAGCTTGGCGCGGCGGGGTAGCTATGGCTACACCTTC
D gene: TRBD2; clone size: once; J gene: TRBJ2-5; V gene: TRBV4-2; CDR3 protein: CASSQGRGNQETQYF; CDR3 DNA: TGTGCCAGCAGCCAAGGGCGGGGGAATCAAGAGACCCAGTACTTC
D gene: TRBD1; clone size: once; J gene: TRBJ1-1; V gene: TRBV7-9; CDR3 protein: CASSLRTGGIWNTEAFF; CDR3 DNA: TGTGCCAGCAGCCTTCGGACAGGGGGCATCTGGAACACTGAAGCTTTCTTT
D gene: TRBD1; clone size: once; J gene: TRBJ2-7; V gene: TRBV11-2; CDR3 protein: CASSLRDSYEQYF; CDR3 DNA: TGTGCCAGCAGCTTACGGGACAGCTACGAGCAGTACTTC
D gene: TRBD1; clone size: -; J gene: TRBJ1-2; V gene: TRBV28; CDR3 protein: CASSLPPGQRQDYGYTF; CDR3 DNA: TGTGCCAGCAGTTTACCCCCGGGACAGCGGCAAGACTATGGCTACACCTTC
D gene: TRBD1; clone size: -; J gene: TRBJ1-3; V gene: TRBV7-6; CDR3 protein: CASSPRTGGDTIYF; CDR3 DNA: TGTGCCAGCAGCCCGAGGACAGGGGGTGACACCATATATTTT
D gene: -; clone size: -; J gene: TRBJ2-7; V gene: TRBV29-1; CDR3 protein: CSVTGSSYEQYF; CDR3 DNA: TGCAGCGTTACAGGGAGCTCCTACGAGCAGTACTTC
D gene: TRBD2; clone size: -; J gene: TRBJ2-1; V gene: TRBV19; CDR3 protein: CASSRTSGALSEQFF; CDR3 DNA: TGTGCCAGTAGCAGGACTAGCGGGGCCTTAAGTGAGCAGTTCTTC
D gene: -; clone size: -; J gene: TRBJ2-7; V gene: TRBV6-5; CDR3 protein: CASSKTSYEQYF; CDR3 DNA: TGTGCCAGCAGCAAAACTTCCTACGAGCAGTACTTC
D gene: -; clone size: -; J gene: TRBJ2-2; V gene: TRBV28; CDR3 protein: CASSLLGGSGGRELFF; CDR3 DNA: TGTGCCAGCAGTTTACTTGGTGGGAGTGGTGGAAGGGAGCTGTTTTTT
D gene: -; clone size: -; J gene: TRBJ1-6; V gene: TRBV21-1; CDR3 protein: CASSILSPLHF; CDR3 DNA: TGTGCCAGCAGCATTTTATCACCCCTCCACTTT
D gene: -; clone size: -; J gene: TRBJ1-2; V gene: TRBV5-4; CDR3 protein: CASSLALPGGYGYTF; CDR3 DNA: TGTGCCAGCAGCTTGGCCCTACCGGGGGGCTATGGCTACACCTTC
D gene: TRBD2; clone size: -; J gene: TRBJ2-1; V gene: TRBV4-2; CDR3 protein: CASSHPLAGGGNEQFF; CDR3 DNA: TGTGCCAGCAGCCATCCACTAGCGGGAGGGGGGAATGAGCAGTTCTTC
D gene: -; clone size: few; J gene: TRBJ1-6; V gene: TRBV30; CDR3 protein: CAWSRTESPLHF; CDR3 DNA: TGTGCCTGGAGTCGGACAGAGTCACCCCTCCACTTT
D gene: -; clone size: -; J gene: TRBJ2-2; V gene: TRBV2; CDR3 protein: CASSAVNTGELFF; CDR3 DNA: TGTGCCAGCAGTGCGGTGAACACCGGGGAGCTGTTTTTT
D gene: -; clone size: -; J gene: TRBJ2-4; V gene: TRBV7-9; CDR3 protein: CASSLGDIQYF; CDR3 DNA: TGTGCCAGCTCCCTCGGGGACATTCAGTACTTC
D gene: TRBD1; clone size: -; J gene: TRBJ2-7; V gene: TRBV7-9; CDR3 protein: CASSRTGGFHEQYF; CDR3 DNA: TGTGCCAGCAGCCGGACAGGGGGATTCCACGAGCAGTACTTC
D gene: TRBD1; clone size: -; J gene: TRBJ1-1; V gene: TRBV5-4; CDR3 protein: CASSAGQGGNTEAFF; CDR3 DNA: TGTGCCAGCAGCGCCGGACAGGGAGGGAACACTGAAGCTTTCTTT
D gene: TRBD2; clone size: -; J gene: TRBJ2-7; V gene: TRBV5-1; CDR3 protein: CATSAGGLYEQYF; CDR3 DNA: TGCGCCACCTCAGCGGGGGGGCTGTACGAGCAGTACTTC
D gene: TRBD1; clone size: -; J gene: TRBJ2-1; V gene: TRBV11-1; CDR3 protein: CASSEPGQGSVNEQFF; CDR3 DNA: TGTGCCAGCAGTGAACCGGGACAGGGTAGCGTAAATGAGCAGTTCTTC
D gene: TRBD1; clone size: -; J gene: TRBJ1-1; V gene: TRBV6-5; CDR3 protein: CATIGQGATEAFF; CDR3 DNA: TGTGCCACCATTGGACAGGGGGCCACTGAAGCTTTCTTT
D gene: TRBD2; clone size: -; J gene: TRBJ2-4; V gene: TRBV5-5; CDR3 protein: CASSFRLAENIQYF; CDR3 DNA: TGTGCCAGCAGCTTCAGACTAGCGGAAAACATTCAGTACTTC
D gene: -; clone size: -; J gene: TRBJ2-2; V gene: TRBV4-3; CDR3 protein: CASSRSGWGRGELFF; CDR3 DNA: TGCGCCAGCAGCCGATCGGGGTGGGGTCGCGGGGAGCTGTTTTTT
D gene: TRBD1; clone size: -; J gene: TRBJ1-1; V gene: TRBV6-4; CDR3 protein: CASKPGQGNTEAFF; CDR3 DNA: TGTGCCAGCAAACCGGGACAGGGGAACACTGAAGCTTTCTTT
D gene: TRBD1; clone size: -; J gene: TRBJ2-2; V gene: TRBV11-3; CDR3 protein: CASSLRAGGAKTGELFF; CDR3 DNA: TGTGCCAGCAGCTTGAGGGCAGGGGGCGCAAAGACCGGGGAGCTGTTTTTT
D gene: -; clone size: -; J gene: TRBJ2-4; V gene: TRBV5-1; CDR3 protein: CASSLAQGSPIQYF; CDR3 DNA: TGCGCCAGCAGCTTGGCCCAGGGTAGCCCAATTCAGTACTTC
D gene: TRBD2; clone size: -; J gene: TRBJ2-1; V gene: TRBV5-1; CDR3 protein: CASSLPSGGYNEQFF; CDR3 DNA: TGCGCCAGCAGCTTGCCGAGCGGGGGGTACAATGAGCAGTTCTTC
D gene: -; clone size: once; J gene: TRBJ1-4; V gene: TRBV5-6; CDR3 protein: CASSSRQVLTNEKLFF; CDR3 DNA: TGTGCCAGCAGCTCCCGACAGGTTCTAACTAATGAAAAACTGTTTTTT
D gene: -; clone size: once; J gene: TRBJ2-4; V gene: TRBV7-9; CDR3 protein: CASSPATGIAKNIQYF; CDR3 DNA: TGTGCCAGCAGCCCTGCGACTGGTATAGCCAAAAACATTCAGTACTTC
D gene: -; clone size: few; J gene: TRBJ1-6; V gene: TRBV30; CDR3 protein: CAWSPDRGNSPLHF; CDR3 DNA: TGTGCCTGGAGCCCGGACAGAGGTAATTCACCCCTCCACTTT
D gene: TRBD1; clone size: -; J gene: TRBJ1-3; V gene: TRBV5-6; CDR3 protein: CASSPGTGRAGNTIYF; CDR3 DNA: TGTGCCAGCAGCCCTGGGACAGGGCGGGCTGGAAACACCATATATTTT
D gene: TRBD2; clone size: -; J gene: TRBJ2-5; V gene: TRBV10-3; CDR3 protein: CAASPGGAGQETQYF; CDR3 DNA: TGTGCCGCCAGCCCGGGGGGAGCGGGGCAAGAGACCCAGTACTTC
D gene: -; clone size: -; J gene: TRBJ2-3; V gene: TRBV7-9; CDR3 protein: CASSTTDTQYF; CDR3 DNA: TGTGCCAGCAGCACTACAGATACGCAGTATTTT
D gene: -; clone size: -; J gene: TRBJ2-7; V gene: TRBV28; CDR3 protein: CASRLSAYEQYF; CDR3 DNA: TGTGCCAGCCGCCTATCGGCCTACGAGCAGTACTTC
D gene: -; clone size: -; J gene: TRBJ1-1; V gene: TRBV19; CDR3 protein: CASSWGGEAFF; CDR3 DNA: TGTGCCAGTAGTTGGGGGGGGGAAGCTTTCTTT
D gene: -; clone size: -; J gene: TRBJ2-3; V gene: TRBV7-2; CDR3 protein: CASSIYFAPADTQYF; CDR3 DNA: TGTGCCAGCAGCATCTATTTTGCGCCGGCAGATACGCAGTATTTT
D gene: -; clone size: -; J gene: TRBJ2-7; V gene: TRBV18; CDR3 protein: CASAPRGAGYEQYF; CDR3 DNA: TGTGCCAGTGCACCCCGGGGGGCCGGCTACGAGCAGTACTTC
D gene: -; clone size: few; J gene: TRBJ1-2; V gene: TRBV6-1; CDR3 protein: CASSPPGYYGYTF; CDR3 DNA: TGTGCCAGCAGCCCCCCGGGATACTATGGCTACACCTTC
D gene: TRBD1; clone size: -; J gene: TRBJ2-2; V gene: TRBV6-5; CDR3 protein: CASSYRGTVTGELFF; CDR3 DNA: TGTGCCAGCAGTTACCGAGGGACAGTCACCGGGGAGCTGTTTTTT
D gene: -; clone size: once; J gene: TRBJ2-3; V gene: TRBV7-3; CDR3 protein: CASSYGGLGGTDTQYF; CDR3 DNA: TGTGCCAGCAGCTACGGCGGACTCGGGGGCACAGATACGCAGTATTTT